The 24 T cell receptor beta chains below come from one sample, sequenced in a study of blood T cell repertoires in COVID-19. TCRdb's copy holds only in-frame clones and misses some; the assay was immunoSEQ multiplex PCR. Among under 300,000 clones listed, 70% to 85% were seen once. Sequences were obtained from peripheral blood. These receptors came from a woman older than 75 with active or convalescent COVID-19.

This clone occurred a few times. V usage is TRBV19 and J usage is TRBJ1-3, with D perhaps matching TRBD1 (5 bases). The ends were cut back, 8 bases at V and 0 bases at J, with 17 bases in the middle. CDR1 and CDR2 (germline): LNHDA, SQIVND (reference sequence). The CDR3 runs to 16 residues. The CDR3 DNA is TGTGCCAGTGATATAAGAACAGGCCGCTCTGGAAACACCATATATTTT. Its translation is CASDIRTGRSGNTIYF. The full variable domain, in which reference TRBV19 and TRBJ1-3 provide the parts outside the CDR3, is DGGITQSPKYLFRKEGQNVTLSCEQNLNHDAMYWYRQDPGQGLRLIYYSQIVNDFQKGDIAEGYSVSREKKESFPLTVTSAQKNPTAFYLCASDIRTGRSGNTIYFGEGSWLTVV.

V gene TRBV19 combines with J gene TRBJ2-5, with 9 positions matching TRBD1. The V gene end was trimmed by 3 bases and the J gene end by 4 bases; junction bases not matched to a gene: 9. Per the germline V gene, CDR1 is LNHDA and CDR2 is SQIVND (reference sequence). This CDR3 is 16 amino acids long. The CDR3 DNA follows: TGTGCCAGTAGTATCGGCCCGGGACAGGGCACAGAGACCCAGTACTTC. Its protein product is CASSIGPGQGTETQYF.

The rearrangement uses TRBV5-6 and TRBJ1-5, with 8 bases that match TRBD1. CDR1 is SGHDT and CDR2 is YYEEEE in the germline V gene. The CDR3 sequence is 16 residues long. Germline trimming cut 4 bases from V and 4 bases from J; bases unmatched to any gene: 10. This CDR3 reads CASSTGRYRGNQPQHF. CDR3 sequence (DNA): TGTGCCAGCAGCACGGGAAGGTACAGGGGGAATCAGCCCCAGCATTTT.

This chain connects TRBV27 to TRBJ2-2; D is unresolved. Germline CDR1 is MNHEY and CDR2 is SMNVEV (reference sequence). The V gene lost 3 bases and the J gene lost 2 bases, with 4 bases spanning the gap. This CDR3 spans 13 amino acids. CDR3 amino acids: CASSFYNTGELFF. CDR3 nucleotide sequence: TGTGCCAGCAGTTTCTATAACACCGGGGAGCTGTTTTTT.

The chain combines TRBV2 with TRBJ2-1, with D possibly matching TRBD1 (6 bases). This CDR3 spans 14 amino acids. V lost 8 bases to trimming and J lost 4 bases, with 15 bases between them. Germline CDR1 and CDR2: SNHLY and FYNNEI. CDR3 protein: CASHGDTAYNEQFF. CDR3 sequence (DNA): TGTGCCAGCCATGGGGACACCGCTTACAATGAGCAGTTCTTC.

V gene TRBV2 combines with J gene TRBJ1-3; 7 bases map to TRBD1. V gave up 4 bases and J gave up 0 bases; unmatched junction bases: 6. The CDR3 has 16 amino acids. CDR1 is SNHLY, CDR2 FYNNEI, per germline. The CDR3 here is CASSAYRGFSGNTIYF. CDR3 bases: TGTGCCAGCAGTGCGTACAGGGGCTTCTCTGGAAACACCATATATTTT.

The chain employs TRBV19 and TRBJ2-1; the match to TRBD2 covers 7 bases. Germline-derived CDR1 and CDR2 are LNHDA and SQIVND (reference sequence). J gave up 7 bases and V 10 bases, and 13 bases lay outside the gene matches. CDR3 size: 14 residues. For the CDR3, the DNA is TGTGCCACCAGTAGTGGCGGGGGAGGAAATGAGCAGTTCTTC. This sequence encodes CATSSGGGGNEQFF.

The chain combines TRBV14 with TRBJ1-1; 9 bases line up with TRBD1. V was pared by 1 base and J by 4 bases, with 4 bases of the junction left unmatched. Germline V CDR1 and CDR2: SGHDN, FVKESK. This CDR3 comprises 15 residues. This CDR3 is CASSQAGTGTTEAFF. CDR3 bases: TGTGCCAGCAGCCAAGCCGGGACAGGGACCACTGAAGCTTTCTTT.

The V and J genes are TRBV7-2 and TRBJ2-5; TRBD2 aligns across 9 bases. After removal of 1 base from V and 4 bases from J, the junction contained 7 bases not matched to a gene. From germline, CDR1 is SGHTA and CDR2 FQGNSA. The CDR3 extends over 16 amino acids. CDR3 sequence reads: CASSLGVAGVAETQYF. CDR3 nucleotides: TGTGCCAGCAGCTTAGGGGTAGCGGGAGTTGCAGAGACCCAGTACTTC.

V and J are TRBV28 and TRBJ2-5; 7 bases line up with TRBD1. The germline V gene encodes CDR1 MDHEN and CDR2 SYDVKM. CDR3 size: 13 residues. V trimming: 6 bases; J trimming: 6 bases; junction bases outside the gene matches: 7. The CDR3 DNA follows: TGTGCCAGCAGCTACACAGGGGCACAGACCCAGTACTTC. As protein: CASSYTGAQTQYF.

The CDR3 spells CASSQDVTGTNEKLFF. The CDR3 DNA follows: TGCGCCAGCAGCCAAGATGTGACAGGGACGAATGAAAAACTGTTTTTT. The chain employs TRBV4-1 and TRBJ1-4; 7 nucleotides line up with TRBD1. With 0 bases clipped from V and 5 bases from J, the junction kept 6 bases outside the gene matches. The CDR3 covers 16 residues. Germline-derived CDR1 and CDR2 are MGHRA and YSYEKL.

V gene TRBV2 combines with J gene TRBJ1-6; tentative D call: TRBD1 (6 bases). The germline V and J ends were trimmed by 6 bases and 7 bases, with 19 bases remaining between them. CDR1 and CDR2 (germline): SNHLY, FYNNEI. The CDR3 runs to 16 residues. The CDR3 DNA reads TGTGCCAGCAGAGACAGGTCGCAGTTTTCAAATTCACCCCTCCACTTT. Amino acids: CASRDRSQFSNSPLHF.

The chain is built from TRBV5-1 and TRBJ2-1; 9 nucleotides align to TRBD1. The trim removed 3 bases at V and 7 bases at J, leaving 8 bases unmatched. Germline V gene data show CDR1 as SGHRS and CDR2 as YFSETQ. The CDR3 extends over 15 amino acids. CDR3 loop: CASSSPTGGVNEQFF. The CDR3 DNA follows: TGCGCCAGCAGCTCCCCGACAGGGGGTGTAAATGAGCAGTTCTTC.

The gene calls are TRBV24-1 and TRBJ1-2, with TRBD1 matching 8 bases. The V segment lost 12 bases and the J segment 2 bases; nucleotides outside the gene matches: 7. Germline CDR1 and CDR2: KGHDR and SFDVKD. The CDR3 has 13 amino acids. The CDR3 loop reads CAASGQVNYGYTF. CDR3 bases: TGTGCCGCATCGGGACAGGTGAACTATGGCTACACCTTC.

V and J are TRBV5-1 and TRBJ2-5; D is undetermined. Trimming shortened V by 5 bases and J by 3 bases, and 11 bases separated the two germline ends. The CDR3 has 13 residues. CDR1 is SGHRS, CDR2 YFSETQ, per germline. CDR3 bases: TGCGCCAGCAGTGAGACACCCGAAGAGACCCAGTACTTC. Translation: CASSETPEETQYF.

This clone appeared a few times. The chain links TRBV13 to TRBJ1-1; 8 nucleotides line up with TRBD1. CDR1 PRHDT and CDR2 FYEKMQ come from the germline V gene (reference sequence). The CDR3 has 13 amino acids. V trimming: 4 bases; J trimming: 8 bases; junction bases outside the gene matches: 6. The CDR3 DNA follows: TGTGCCAGCAGCTCCCGGGACAGGTGGGAAGCTTTCTTT. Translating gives CASSSRDRWEAFF.

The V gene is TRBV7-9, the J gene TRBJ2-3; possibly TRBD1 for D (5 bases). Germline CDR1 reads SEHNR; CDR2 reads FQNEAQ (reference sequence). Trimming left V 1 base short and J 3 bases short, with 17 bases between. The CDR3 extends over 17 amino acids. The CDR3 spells CASSLGLVERGTDTQYF. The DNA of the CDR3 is TGTGCCAGCAGCTTAGGGCTAGTGGAAAGGGGAACAGATACGCAGTATTTT.

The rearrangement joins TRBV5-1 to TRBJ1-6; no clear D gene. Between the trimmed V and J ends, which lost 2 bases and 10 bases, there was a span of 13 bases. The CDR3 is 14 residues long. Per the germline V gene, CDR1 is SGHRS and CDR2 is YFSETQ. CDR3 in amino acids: CASSLAEGKSPLHF. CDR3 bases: TGCGCCAGCAGCTTAGCCGAGGGCAAGTCACCCCTCCACTTT. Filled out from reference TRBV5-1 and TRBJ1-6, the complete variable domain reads KAGVTQTPRYLIKTRGQQVTLSCSPISGHRSVSWYQQTPGQGLQFLFEYFSETQRNKGNFPGRFSGRQFSNSRSEMNVSTLELGDSALYLCASSLAEGKSPLHFGNGTRLTVT.

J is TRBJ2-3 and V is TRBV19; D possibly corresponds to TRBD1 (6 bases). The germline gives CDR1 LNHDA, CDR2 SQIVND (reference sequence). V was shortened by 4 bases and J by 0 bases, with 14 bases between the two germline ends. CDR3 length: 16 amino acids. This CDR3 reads CASSSQGLWSTDTQYF. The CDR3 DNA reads TGTGCCAGTAGTAGTCAGGGGTTATGGAGCACAGATACGCAGTATTTT.

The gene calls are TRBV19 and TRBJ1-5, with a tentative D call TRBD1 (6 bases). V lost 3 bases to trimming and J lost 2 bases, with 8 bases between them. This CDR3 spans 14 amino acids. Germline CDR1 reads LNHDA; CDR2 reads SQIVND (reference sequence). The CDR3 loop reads CASSMDSRNQPQHF. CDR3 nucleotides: TGTGCCAGTAGTATGGACAGCCGCAATCAGCCCCAGCATTTT.

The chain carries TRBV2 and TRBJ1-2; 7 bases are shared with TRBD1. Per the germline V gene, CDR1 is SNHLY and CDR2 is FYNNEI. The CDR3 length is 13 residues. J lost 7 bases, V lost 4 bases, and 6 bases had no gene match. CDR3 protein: CASSVTGYGGYTF. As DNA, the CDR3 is TGTGCCAGCAGTGTGACAGGGTATGGTGGCTACACCTTC.

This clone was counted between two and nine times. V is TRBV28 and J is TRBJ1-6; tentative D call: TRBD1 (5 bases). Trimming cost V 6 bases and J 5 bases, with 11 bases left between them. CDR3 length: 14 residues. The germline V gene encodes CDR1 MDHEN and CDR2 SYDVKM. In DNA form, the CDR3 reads TGTGCCAGCAGCCTGGGACTAAATAATTCACCCCTCCACTTT. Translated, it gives CASSLGLNNSPLHF.

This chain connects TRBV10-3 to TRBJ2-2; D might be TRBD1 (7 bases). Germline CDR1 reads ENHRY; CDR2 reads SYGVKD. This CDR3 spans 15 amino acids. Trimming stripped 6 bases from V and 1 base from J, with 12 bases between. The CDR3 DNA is TGTGCCATCAGGGCGGGACAGCAGAACACCGGGGAGCTGTTTTTT. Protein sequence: CAIRAGQQNTGELFF.

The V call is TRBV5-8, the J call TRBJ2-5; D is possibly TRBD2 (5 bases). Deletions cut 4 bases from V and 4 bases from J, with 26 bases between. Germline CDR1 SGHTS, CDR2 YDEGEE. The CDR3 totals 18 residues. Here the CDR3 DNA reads TGTGCCAGCAGCCCTGCCCTGGAGGCCGCGATGATGCTAGAGACCCAGTACTTC. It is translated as CASSPALEAAMMLETQYF.